The sequence of this T cell receptor beta chain was determined in a study of response to subunit inactivated influenza vaccine. This CDR3 is 17 amino acids long. Deletions cut 7 bases from V and 2 bases from J, with 22 bases between. Via MiXCR, TCRdb re-called the RT-PCR reads, giving one row per CDR3 protein. Counted here are a few hundred thousand distinct CDR3 sequences, around 9.9% occurring once; the ten biggest clones make up approximately 12%. This clonotype was counted ten times or more. Its antigen is still unknown. Whole-study results and caveats: The authors suggested that few new T cells are recruited per seasonal influenza vaccination.

The sample here was PBMCs from blood, taken about 40 days after vaccination. The rearrangement uses TRBV12-3 or TRBV12-4 and TRBJ2-3, with D possibly being TRBD1 or TRBD2 (5 bases each). This clonotype was sampled from a man in his fifties or sixties who received an inactivated influenza vaccine. CDR3 nucleotide sequence: TGTGCCAGCATCCTCACCGGGACCCGATACACCACAGATACGCAGTATTTT. Protein: CASILTGTRYTTDTQYF.